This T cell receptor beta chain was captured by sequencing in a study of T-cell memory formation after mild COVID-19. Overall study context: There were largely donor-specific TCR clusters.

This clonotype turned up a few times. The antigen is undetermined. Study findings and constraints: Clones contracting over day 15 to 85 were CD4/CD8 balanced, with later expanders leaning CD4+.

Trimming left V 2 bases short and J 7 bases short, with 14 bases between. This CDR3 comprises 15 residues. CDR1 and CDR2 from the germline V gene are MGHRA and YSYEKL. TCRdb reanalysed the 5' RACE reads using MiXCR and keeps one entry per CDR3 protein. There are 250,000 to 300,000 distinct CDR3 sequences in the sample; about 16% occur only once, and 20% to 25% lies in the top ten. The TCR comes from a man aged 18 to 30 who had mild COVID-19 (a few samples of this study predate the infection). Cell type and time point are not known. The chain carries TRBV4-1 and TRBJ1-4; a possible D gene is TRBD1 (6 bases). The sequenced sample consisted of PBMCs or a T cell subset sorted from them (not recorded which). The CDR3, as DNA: TGCGCCAGCAGCCAAAGGGAGCAGGGGCGTGAAAAACTGTTTTTT. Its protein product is CASSQREQGREKLFF.